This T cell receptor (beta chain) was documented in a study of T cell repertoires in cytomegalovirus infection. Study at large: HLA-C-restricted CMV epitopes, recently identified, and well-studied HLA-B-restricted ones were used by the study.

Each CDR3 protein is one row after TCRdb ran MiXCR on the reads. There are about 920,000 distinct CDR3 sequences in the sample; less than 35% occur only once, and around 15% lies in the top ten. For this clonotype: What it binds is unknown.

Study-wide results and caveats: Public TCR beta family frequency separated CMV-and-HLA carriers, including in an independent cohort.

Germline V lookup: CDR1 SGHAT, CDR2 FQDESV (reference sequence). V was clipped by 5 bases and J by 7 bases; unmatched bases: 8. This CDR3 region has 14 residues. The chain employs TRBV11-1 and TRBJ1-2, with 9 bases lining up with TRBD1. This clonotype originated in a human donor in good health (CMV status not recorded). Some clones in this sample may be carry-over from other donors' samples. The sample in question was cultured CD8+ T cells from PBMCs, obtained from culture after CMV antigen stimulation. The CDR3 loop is CASSHPGQGFGYTF. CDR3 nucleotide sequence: TGTGCCAGCAGCCACCCGGGACAGGGCTTTGGCTACACCTTC.